A single sample is the source of the 28 T cell receptor beta chains below, sequenced in a study of blood T cell repertoires in COVID-19. The assay was immunoSEQ multiplex PCR, and TCRdb's table has in-frame clones only and misses some. The sample contains about 250,000 clones, 86% of which appear only once. Sequenced input: PBMCs or T cells enriched from blood (not recorded which). The receptors originated from a man younger than 35 who had recovered from COVID-19.

The V and J genes are TRBV7-9 and TRBJ1-6; D possibly corresponds to TRBD1 (6 bases). Trimming left V 5 bases short and J 7 bases short, with 15 bases between. The CDR3 runs to 15 residues. CDR1 and CDR2 from the germline V gene are SEHNR and FQNEAQ (reference sequence). The CDR3 DNA is TGTGCCAGCAGCCCCCCGGGACACCAAAATTCACCCCTCCACTTT. Its translation: CASSPPGHQNSPLHF. The complete variable domain, with remaining parts taken from reference TRBV7-9 and TRBJ1-6, reads DTGVSQNPRHKITKRGQNVTFRCDPISEHNRLYWYRQTLGQGPEFLTYFQNEAQLEKSRLLSDRFSAERPKGSFSTLEIQRTEQGDSAMYLCASSPPGHQNSPLHFGNGTRLTVT.

The V and J genes are TRBV4-2 and TRBJ1-2; no clear D gene. Germline V CDR1 and CDR2: LGHNA, YNFKEQ. Trimming stripped 0 bases from V and 7 bases from J, with 21 bases between. This CDR3 spans 17 amino acids. CDR3 bases: TGTGCCAGCAGCCAAGAGCCCCTCGGCGGTTTGTTAGCTGGCTACACCTTC. Translation gives CASSQEPLGGLLAGYTF.

The chain carries TRBV24-1 and TRBJ2-1; 9 nucleotides agree with TRBD2. Germline V gene sequence: CDR1 KGHDR, CDR2 SFDVKD. Trimming took 9 bases from V and 0 from J; bases not matched to a gene: 11. The CDR3 covers 17 residues. CDR3 amino acids: CATLGLARISSYNEQFF. The CDR3 region has the DNA TGTGCCACCCTAGGACTAGCGCGAATTAGCTCCTACAATGAGCAGTTCTTC.

The chain employs TRBV10-3 and TRBJ1-5; TRBD1 matches 11 bases. Germline V gene data show CDR1 as ENHRY and CDR2 as SYGVKD. V gave up 4 bases and J gave up 6 bases; unmatched junction bases: 8. This CDR3 is built from 16 residues. CDR3 protein: CAISGTGQGAFQPQHF. The DNA of the CDR3 is TGTGCCATCAGTGGTACCGGACAGGGGGCTTTTCAGCCCCAGCATTTT.

This chain connects TRBV5-1 to TRBJ2-7, with TRBD2 matching over 11 bases. This CDR3 spans 17 amino acids. V lost 0 bases to trimming and J lost 4 bases; unmatched junction nucleotides: 9. Germline V gene sequence: CDR1 SGHRS, CDR2 YFSETQ. The CDR3 sequence is CASSLVTSGGVVYEQYF. CDR3 DNA: TGCGCCAGCAGCTTGGTAACTAGCGGGGGCGTCGTATACGAGCAGTACTTC. The whole variable domain, filled in from reference TRBV5-1 and TRBJ2-7, reads KAGVTQTPRYLIKTRGQQVTLSCSPISGHRSVSWYQQTPGQGLQFLFEYFSETQRNKGNFPGRFSGRQFSNSRSEMNVSTLELGDSALYLCASSLVTSGGVVYEQYFGPGTRLTVT.

The chain couples TRBV24-1 to TRBJ2-5; TRBD1 matches 10 bases. Germline V lookup: CDR1 KGHDR, CDR2 SFDVKD. The J segment lost 5 bases and the V segment lost 3 bases, leaving 5 bases of the junction unmatched. This CDR3 is 15 amino acids long. This chain's CDR3 is CATSDPGQGPETQYF. For the CDR3, the DNA is TGTGCCACCAGTGATCCGGGACAGGGGCCGGAGACCCAGTACTTC.

This chain's CDR3 is CASSEFPAGRPQETQYF. DNA for the CDR3: TGTGCCAGCAGTGAGTTTCCCGCGGGTAGGCCCCAAGAGACCCAGTACTTC. The J gene is TRBJ2-5, the V gene TRBV6-4, with D possibly TRBD2 on 5 matching bases. Germline V lookup: CDR1 MRHNA, CDR2 SNTAGT. This CDR3 is 17 amino acids long. Trimming removed 3 bases from V and 1 base from J, with 18 bases in between.

The gene calls are TRBV9 and TRBJ2-3; 8 nucleotides match TRBD2. CDR1 and CDR2 (germline): SGDLS, YYNGEE. CDR3 length: 16 amino acids. V was pared by 0 bases and J by 5 bases, with 8 bases of the junction left unmatched. The CDR3 is CASSVASAGVGDTQYF. The CDR3 coding sequence is TGTGCCAGCAGCGTAGCCTCAGCGGGAGTGGGAGATACGCAGTATTTT.

The chain is built from TRBV5-1 and TRBJ2-1; weak D call: TRBD1 (5 bases). Germline V lookup: CDR1 SGHRS, CDR2 YFSETQ. The CDR3 sequence is 15 residues long. The V end lost 0 bases, the J end lost 0 bases, and 7 bases lay between the germline ends. This CDR3 is CASSLGGSSYNEQFF. The DNA of the CDR3 is TGCGCCAGCAGCTTGGGGGGCAGCTCCTACAATGAGCAGTTCTTC.

The rearrangement links TRBV18 to TRBJ1-2, with 10 bases identical to TRBD1. CDR1 KGHSH and CDR2 LQKENI come from the germline V gene. V was clipped by 4 bases and J by 5 bases; unmatched bases: 13. The CDR3 sequence is 17 residues long. The DNA for the CDR3 is TGTGCCAGCTCACTGGACAGGGGGTTCCCCCACTGGTATGGCTACACCTTC. Translated: CASSLDRGFPHWYGYTF.

The V call is TRBV6-5, the J call TRBJ2-5; D unresolved. The germline V gene has CDR1 MNHEY and CDR2 SVGAGI. Trimming took off 8 bases at V and 2 bases at J, with 6 bases between the two ends. CDR3 size: 11 residues. The CDR3 loop is CASGRQETQYF. In nucleotides, the CDR3 is TGTGCCAGCGGTCGGCAAGAGACCCAGTACTTC.

Only a few counts were recorded for this clone. The CDR3 loop is CASSTTGRGTGELFF. CDR3 DNA: TGTGCCAGTAGTACGACAGGCCGGGGCACCGGGGAGCTGTTTTTT. The chain recombines TRBV19 with TRBJ2-2; possibly TRBD1 for D (6 bases). This CDR3 contains 15 residues. Germline V lookup: CDR1 LNHDA, CDR2 SQIVND (reference sequence). Trimming stripped 4 bases from V and 4 bases from J, with 13 bases between.

The V and J genes are TRBV7-8 and TRBJ2-4, with 9 bases matching TRBD2. Unmatched junction bases numbered 12, after V lost 5 bases and J lost 1 base. The germline CDR1 and CDR2 sequences are SGHVS and FQNEAQ. The CDR3 is made up of 18 amino acids. The CDR3 region has the DNA TGTGCCAGCAGCCATGGACTAGCGATGACTGGGGCCAAAAACATTCAGTACTTC. This codes for CASSHGLAMTGAKNIQYF.

The chain employs TRBV30 and TRBJ2-1, with D possibly being TRBD1 (6 bases). Germline loops: CDR1 GTSNPN, CDR2 SVGIG (reference sequence). CDR3 length equals 14 residues. Trimming took off 5 bases at V and 4 bases at J, with 15 bases between the two ends. CDR3 DNA sequence: TGTGCCTGGGGCCCCCATAGGGGGTACAATGAGCAGTTCTTC. Protein sequence: CAWGPHRGYNEQFF. Drawing the rest from reference TRBV30 and TRBJ2-1, the complete variable domain is SQTIHQWPATLVQPVGSPLSLECTVEGTSNPNLYWYRQAAGRGLQLLFYSVGIGQISSEVPQNLSASRPQDRQFILSSKKLLLSDSGFYLCAWGPHRGYNEQFFGPGTRLTVL.

The chain combines TRBV6-5 with TRBJ2-5; possible D gene TRBD2, 5 bases. The germline gives CDR1 MNHEY, CDR2 SVGAGI. The CDR3 is 14 residues long. V gave up 5 bases and J gave up 5 bases, with 15 bases separating them. CDR3 sequence (DNA): TGTGCCAGCAGTCCGGGGTCGGACGTCGAGACCCAGTACTTC. Its protein product is CASSPGSDVETQYF.

This rearrangement joins TRBV10-3 to TRBJ2-2; D gene ambiguous. This CDR3 is built from 11 residues. CDR1 is ENHRY and CDR2 is SYGVKD in the germline V gene. Between the trimmed V and J ends, which lost 11 bases and 6 bases, there was a span of 10 bases. The CDR3 sequence: CASRDSGELFF. The CDR3 region has the DNA TGTGCCTCCCGAGATTCCGGGGAGCTGTTTTTT.

The chain uses TRBV7-8 and TRBJ1-1, with D tentatively TRBD1 (5 bases). This CDR3 is 15 amino acids long. With 5 bases removed from V and 4 bases from J, the gap between germline ends came to 17 bases. Per the germline V gene, CDR1 is SGHVS and CDR2 is FQNEAQ. The CDR3 bases are TGTGCCAGCAGCCCCCGGACGGGGGATTCCACTGAAGCTTTCTTT. Amino acid sequence: CASSPRTGDSTEAFF.

The chain recombines TRBV7-2 with TRBJ2-5, with unresolved D. The CDR3 is 15 amino acids. Trimming pared 0 bases from V and 2 bases from J, leaving 10 bases between. The germline V gene encodes CDR1 SGHTA and CDR2 FQGNSA. The CDR3 protein is CASSLAHGSQETQYF. CDR3 bases: TGTGCCAGCAGCTTAGCGCATGGCAGTCAAGAGACCCAGTACTTC.

The V call is TRBV19, the J call TRBJ2-2, with a tentative D call TRBD2 (5 bases). The CDR3 is 15 residues long. V lost 5 bases and J 0 bases, leaving 10 bases between the germline ends. Per germline, CDR1 LNHDA and CDR2 SQIVND (reference sequence). CDR3 in DNA: TGTGCCAGTAGTCTCTGGCGGGCGAACACCGGGGAGCTGTTTTTT. Residues: CASSLWRANTGELFF.

Written as DNA, the CDR3 is TGTGCCAGCAGCCAAGGTGACACTTTCACCTACGAGCAGTACTTC. Translating it yields CASSQGDTFTYEQYF. The J gene is TRBJ2-7, the V gene TRBV14; D remains unclear. V was shortened by 1 base and J by 2 bases, with 12 bases between the two germline ends. The CDR3 extends over 15 amino acids. The germline gives CDR1 SGHDN, CDR2 FVKESK.

DNA for the CDR3: TGTGCCAGCAGCAAACAGGGCCTTAACACTGAAGCTTTCTTT. Residues: CASSKQGLNTEAFF. This rearrangement joins TRBV27 to TRBJ1-1; D is perhaps TRBD1 (6 bases). V lost 6 bases and J lost 2, with 13 bases in between. The CDR3 has 14 amino acids. CDR1 and CDR2 from the germline V gene are MNHEY and SMNVEV (reference sequence).

The V and J genes are TRBV19 and TRBJ2-1; 7 nucleotides agree with TRBD2. Germline lookup yields CDR1 LNHDA and CDR2 SQIVND (reference sequence). The CDR3 totals 15 residues. V shed 3 bases and J 8 bases; nucleotides not matched to a gene: 10. CDR3 loop: CASSIVGGTLDEQFF. Here the CDR3 DNA reads TGTGCCAGTAGTATTGTCGGGGGGACGTTAGATGAGCAGTTCTTC.

This clone was seen a few times. The rearrangement links TRBV11-2 to TRBJ1-6; D is unresolved. CDR1 is SGHAT, CDR2 FQNNGV, per germline. The CDR3 spans 14 residues. V lost 2 bases and J 10 bases, leaving 12 bases between the germline ends. The CDR3 spells CASSLSGKDSPLHF. Written as DNA, the CDR3 is TGTGCCAGCAGCTTATCCGGGAAAGACTCACCCCTCCACTTT.

This clone has just a few counts. A much more abundant neighbour one base away suggests this may be a read error. This CDR3 is also generated by other DNA sequences in the sample. The gene calls are TRBV7-9 and TRBJ1-6; D possibly corresponds to TRBD1 (5 bases). CDR3 length equals 17 residues. Germline CDR1 SEHNR, CDR2 FQNEAQ (reference sequence). CDR3 sequence reads: CPTRTHDRGGVNSPLHF. CDR3 DNA: TGTCCCACCCGCACTCACGACCGGGGGGGAGTAAATTCACCCCTCCACTTT.

For the CDR3, the DNA is TGTGCCAGTCAACCGTTTGAGGGAGAGACCCAGTACTTC. Its translation is CASQPFEGETQYF. This chain uses TRBV3-1 (or the pseudogene TRBV3-2) with TRBJ2-5; tentatively, D is TRBD2 (5 bases). V was clipped by 9 bases and J by 4 bases, with 15 bases between them. CDR1 and CDR2 (germline): LGHDT, YNNKEL (reference sequence). This CDR3 spans 13 amino acids.

CDR3 DNA sequence: TGTGCCAGCAGGTCCCGGGACAGGGAAGAGACCCAGTACTTC. Residues: CASRSRDREETQYF. The chain joins TRBV7-9 to TRBJ2-5; TRBD1 matches at 9 bases. The CDR3 is 14 residues long. CDR1 and CDR2 from the germline V gene are SEHNR and FQNEAQ (reference sequence). Unmatched junction bases numbered 5, after V lost 6 bases and J lost 3 bases.

J is TRBJ2-2 and V is TRBV6-5; 13 bases are shared with TRBD2. This CDR3 comprises 15 residues. The germline V gene has CDR1 MNHEY and CDR2 SVGAGI. Trimming removed 7 bases from V and 6 bases from J; junction bases left unmatched: 5. The CDR3 sequence: CASTWTSGSSGELFF. DNA of the CDR3: TGTGCCAGCACATGGACTAGCGGGAGCTCCGGGGAGCTGTTTTTT.

The V gene is TRBV4-1, the J gene TRBJ2-1, with 9 bases matching TRBD2. The CDR3 contains 16 residues. After removal of 6 bases from V and 0 bases from J, the junction contained 6 bases not matched to a gene. Per germline, CDR1 MGHRA and CDR2 YSYEKL. The CDR3 nucleotides read TGCGCCAGCAGGGAGGGAGCGGGAGGCTCCTACAATGAGCAGTTCTTC. Encoded protein: CASREGAGGSYNEQFF.